Listed below are T cell receptor beta chains from one sample, sequenced in a study of blood T cell repertoires in COVID-19. The method was immunoSEQ multiplex PCR; TCRdb's version includes in-frame clones alone and lacks a portion of them. This sample yields under 140,000 clones, of which approximately 85% are seen a single time; 16% belongs to the top ten. The sequenced material came from peripheral blood. These TCRs come from a woman aged 55-70 years with acute or convalescent COVID-19. Each CDR3 is given with its conserved first and last residue. A D gene is named only where the DNA matches it firmly.

v_call: TRBV6-2/TRBV6-3
d_call: TRBD2
j_call: TRBJ2-2
cdr3_aa: CASSPTRRLASGELFF

v_call: TRBV10-3
d_call: TRBD2
j_call: TRBJ2-7
cdr3_aa: CASGGTSSYEQYF

v_call: TRBV10-1
d_call: TRBD2
j_call: TRBJ2-2
cdr3_aa: CDLGPAGAHTGELFF

v_call: TRBV4-3
d_call: TRBD1
j_call: TRBJ2-3
cdr3_aa: CASSQSRTGENTQYF

v_call: TRBV6-5
d_call: TRBD1
j_call: TRBJ1-2
cdr3_aa: CASSYSTGVEGYTF

v_call: TRBV28
d_call: TRBD1
j_call: TRBJ2-7
cdr3_aa: CASSFGAGGNDEQYF

v_call: TRBV6-5
d_call: TRBD2
j_call: TRBJ2-7
cdr3_aa: CASSYSGGVSYEQYF

v_call: TRBV19
d_call: -
j_call: TRBJ1-1
cdr3_aa: CASRLGRRDTEAFF

v_call: TRBV12-3/TRBV12-4
d_call: TRBD1
j_call: TRBJ1-4
cdr3_aa: CASTRTGDEKLFF

v_call: TRBV30
d_call: -
j_call: TRBJ1-2
cdr3_aa: CAWWRPLNGYTF

v_call: TRBV29-1
d_call: TRBD1
j_call: TRBJ1-2
cdr3_aa: CSVDGQVFNGYTF

v_call: TRBV6-5
d_call: -
j_call: TRBJ2-2
cdr3_aa: CASSSYGNTGELFF

v_call: TRBV3-1/TRBV3-2
d_call: -
j_call: TRBJ1-3
cdr3_aa: CASSQDTVSGNTIYF

v_call: TRBV4-2
d_call: -
j_call: TRBJ1-4
cdr3_aa: CASSPGVNPTNEKLFF

v_call: TRBV19
d_call: -
j_call: TRBJ1-3
cdr3_aa: CASKTGPSGNTIYF

v_call: TRBV4-1
d_call: -
j_call: TRBJ1-5
cdr3_aa: CASRPNIYSNQPQHF

v_call: TRBV28
d_call: TRBD1
j_call: TRBJ1-5
cdr3_aa: CASMLGQGNQPQHF

v_call: TRBV4-2
d_call: -
j_call: TRBJ1-2
cdr3_aa: CASSQDGTGVSTYYGYTF

v_call: TRBV30
d_call: TRBD1
j_call: TRBJ1-3
cdr3_aa: CAWSKGASGNTIYF

v_call: TRBV5-1
d_call: TRBD2
j_call: TRBJ2-3
cdr3_aa: CASSNGLASTDTQYF

v_call: TRBV5-4
d_call: TRBD1
j_call: TRBJ1-1
cdr3_aa: CASSAGPGTGPNTEAFF

v_call: TRBV7-9
d_call: -
j_call: TRBJ2-7
cdr3_aa: CASSATDSTYEQYF

v_call: TRBV18
d_call: -
j_call: TRBJ1-6
cdr3_aa: CASSDSFSESPLHF

v_call: TRBV27
d_call: -
j_call: TRBJ1-5
cdr3_aa: CASSLSAGSGQPQHF

v_call: TRBV3-1/TRBV3-2
d_call: -
j_call: TRBJ1-2
cdr3_aa: CASSQVRQGFQGYTF

v_call: TRBV6-2/TRBV6-3
d_call: -
j_call: TRBJ2-7
cdr3_aa: CASSDGYEQYF

v_call: TRBV9
d_call: -
j_call: TRBJ1-3
cdr3_aa: CASSVTSGPSGNTIYF

v_call: TRBV25-1
d_call: -
j_call: TRBJ1-1
cdr3_aa: CASIMNTEAFF

v_call: TRBV28
d_call: -
j_call: TRBJ1-6
cdr3_aa: CASSLYRDNSPLHF

v_call: TRBV19
d_call: -
j_call: TRBJ2-7
cdr3_aa: CASSVDTVQYF

v_call: TRBV29-1
d_call: TRBD2
j_call: TRBJ2-7
cdr3_aa: CSASGLAGPYEQYF

v_call: TRBV4-1
d_call: TRBD1
j_call: TRBJ1-3
cdr3_aa: CASSQGGVRGPLSGNTIYF